This is a list of T cell receptor beta chains from one sample in a study of blood T cell repertoires in COVID-19. Assay used: immunoSEQ multiplex PCR; TCRdb lists only in-frame clones, some missing. This table holds 90,000 to 100,000 clones, roughly 80% found once. The sample taken for sequencing was peripheral blood. The source is a woman older than 75 with acute or convalescent COVID-19. The CDR3 runs from the conserved cysteine through the conserved F or W. The D gene is left open where the match is weak. The listing skips clone size in some rows; elsewhere it reads once, few, many or a size class.

j_call clone_size v_call d_call cdr3_length cdr3_nt cdr3_aa
TRBJ1-1 - TRBV2 TRBD1 12 TGTGCCAGCAGCGAACAGGGGACTGAAGCTTTCTTT CASSEQGTEAFF
TRBJ1-2 - TRBV30 TRBD1 13 TGTGCCTGCTTCGGACAGGCCGAAGGGGGCTACACCTTC CACFGQAEGGYTF
TRBJ1-1 - TRBV28 TRBD1 14 TGTGCCAGCAGTTCAGGACAGGGGGACACTGAAGCTTTCTTT CASSSGQGDTEAFF
TRBJ1-2 - TRBV6-5 TRBD1 12 TGTGCCAGCAGGCTGACAGGGGTCGGCTACACCTTC CASRLTGVGYTF
TRBJ1-2 - TRBV5-4 - 14 TGTGCCAGCAGCCCGCGGGGGGGCGAGTATGGCTACACCTTC CASSPRGGEYGYTF
TRBJ2-3 - TRBV3-1/TRBV3-2 - 16 TGTGCCAGCAGCCAGGGGGCTCCCTCAAGCACAGATACGCAGTATTTT CASSQGAPSSTDTQYF
TRBJ1-5 - TRBV10-3 TRBD1 15 TGTGCCATCAGGGGAGACAGGGAGGGCAATCAGCCCCAGCATTTT CAIRGDREGNQPQHF
TRBJ2-3 once TRBV5-4 TRBD2 15 TGTGCCAGCAGCTTGACTAGCGGGGTCCCAGATACGCAGTATTTT CASSLTSGVPDTQYF
TRBJ1-1 few TRBV10-3 - 11 TGTGCCACTAGTGGGAGGGACTTACCTTTCTTT CATSGRDLPFF
TRBJ2-5 - TRBV5-1 - 15 TGCGCCAGCAGCTTGGCCCCGGGGGGCCCAGAGACCCAGTACTTC CASSLAPGGPETQYF
TRBJ2-5 - TRBV3-1/TRBV3-2 TRBD2 17 TGTGCCAGCAGCCAAGCCCGACTAGCGGGGAGGGGTGAGACCCAGTACTTC CASSQARLAGRGETQYF
TRBJ2-3 - TRBV10-3 TRBD2 19 TGTGCCATCAGTGAGTTTGGCCGAATACTAGCGGGGGAAACAGATACGCAGTATTTT CAISEFGRILAGETDTQYF
TRBJ2-3 - TRBV27 TRBD1 13 TGTGCCAGCACCTTACAGGGGACAGATACGCAGTATTTT CASTLQGTDTQYF
TRBJ1-1 - TRBV10-3 - 13 TGTGCCATCAGTGGTAGCAAGAACACTGAAGCTTTCTTT CAISGSKNTEAFF
TRBJ2-7 many TRBV7-3 TRBD1 14 TGTGCCAGCAGCCCCGACGGCAGGGGGACCGAGCAGTACTTC CASSPDGRGTEQYF
TRBJ2-5 - TRBV7-9 - 14 TGTGCCAGCAGCTTTGGTCAGGGTGGCGAGACCCAGTACTTC CASSFGQGGETQYF
TRBJ2-1 - TRBV3-1/TRBV3-2 TRBD2 16 TGTGCCAGCAGCCAACGGTTAGCGGGGGGGCCAAATGAGCAGTTCTTC CASSQRLAGGPNEQFF
TRBJ1-3 few TRBV30 TRBD1 14 TGTGCCTGGAGTAGGACAGGGCAGGGGAACACCATATATTTT CAWSRTGQGNTIYF